The rows below give T cell receptor beta chains drawn from one sample of a study of T-cell memory formation after mild COVID-19. TCRdb reanalysed the 5' RACE reads using MiXCR and keeps one entry per CDR3 protein. The sample includes about 560,000 distinct CDR3 sequences, about a fifth of them seen just once. Sequencing was carried out using PBMCs or a T cell subset sorted from them (not recorded which). The receptor set was obtained from an adult woman who had mild COVID-19 (a few samples of this study predate the infection). Cell type and time point are not known. CDR3s include the opening cysteine and the closing phenylalanine or tryptophan. D genes are given only for firm matches. Rows give clone size only sometimes, using once, few, many, or a class for an expanded clone.

TRBV6-1	NA	TRBJ2-2	NA	TGTGCCAGCATCGAGATTAACACCGGGGAGCTGTTTTTT	CASIEINTGELFF
TRBV27	TRBD1	TRBJ2-7	few	TGTGCCAGCACCAGGACAGGGGGCTTTTCCGAGCAGTACTTC	CASTRTGGFSEQYF
TRBV19	NA	TRBJ1-1	few	TGTGCCAGTAGTAGATGGAACACTGAAGCTTTCTTT	CASSRWNTEAFF
TRBV4-1	NA	TRBJ1-2	NA	TGCGCCAGCAGCCAAAGTGGGACCTTGGGGGGCTACACCTTC	CASSQSGTLGGYTF
TRBV9	TRBD1	TRBJ2-7	few	TGTGCCAGCAGCGCGGGTGGGACAGGGGTCTACGAGCAGTACTTC	CASSAGGTGVYEQYF
TRBV18	TRBD1	TRBJ2-5	NA	TGTGCCAGCTCCCCCCGGGACAGGGCAGAGACCCAGTACTTC	CASSPRDRAETQYF
TRBV5-4	NA	TRBJ1-1	NA	TGTGCCAGCAGCCCCGGGAGAGAGGGGACTGAAGCTTTCTTT	CASSPGREGTEAFF
TRBV7-2	TRBD2	TRBJ2-1	NA	TGTGCCAGCAGCTTAGAGGGGACTAGCGGGAGTGCTGAGCAGTTCTTC	CASSLEGTSGSAEQFF
TRBV7-2	NA	TRBJ2-3	many	TGTGCCAGCAGCTTAATTTTGGTGGATACGCAGTATTTT	CASSLILVDTQYF
TRBV20-1	NA	TRBJ2-1	few	TGCAGTGCTAGAGGGCCGGGGAATACGTACAATGAGCAGTTCTTC	CSARGPGNTYNEQFF
TRBV15	TRBD1	TRBJ2-6	few	TGTGCCACCAGCAGAGATATATGGGGACAGGGGGCCTCCTCTGGGGCCAACGTCCTGACTTTC	CATSRDIWGQGASSGANVLTF
TRBV4-3	TRBD1	TRBJ2-7	few	TGCGCCAGCAGCCCCAGTCCAGGACAGGGCATCTACGAGCAGTACTTC	CASSPSPGQGIYEQYF
TRBV7-3	TRBD2	TRBJ2-2	few	TGTGCCAGCAGCTTATGGACCCTGCGGGAGGGCGGGGAGCTGTTTTTT	CASSLWTLREGGELFF
TRBV18	TRBD2	TRBJ2-7	few	TGTGCCAGCTCACCGGGAGGGATCCCCTACGAGCAGTACTTC	CASSPGGIPYEQYF
TRBV29-1	NA	TRBJ2-4	few	TGCAGCGCCGCTGGAGGGGGTACAAACATTCAGTACTTC	CSAAGGGTNIQYF
TRBV7-8	TRBD1	TRBJ2-6	NA	TGTGCCAGCAGCCCCCGGGACAGGGGCTCTGGGGCCAACGTCCTGACTTTC	CASSPRDRGSGANVLTF
TRBV7-9	TRBD1	TRBJ2-1	NA	TGTGCCAGCAGCTTAACGGGACAGGGGACCGATGAGCAGTTCTTC	CASSLTGQGTDEQFF
TRBV12-3/TRBV12-4	TRBD1	TRBJ1-2	NA	TGTGCCAGCAGTTTAGAGGGACAGGTGAAAGGCTACACCTTC	CASSLEGQVKGYTF
TRBV4-1	NA	TRBJ2-7	once	TGCGCCAGCAGCCAAGCTCGCGACAGGCCTTCCTACGAGCAGTACTTC	CASSQARDRPSYEQYF
TRBV7-9	NA	TRBJ1-4	NA	TGTGCCAGCAGCCCCGTAGTTGGAGAAAAACTGTTTTTT	CASSPVVGEKLFF
TRBV11-1	NA	TRBJ1-5	NA	TGTGCCAGCAGCTTACTTCTGGGGCAGCCCCAGCATTTT	CASSLLLGQPQHF
TRBV28	NA	TRBJ1-2	NA	TGTGCCAGCAGTTTCGATCCACAGGACACACGGGGGTACACCTTC	CASSFDPQDTRGYTF
TRBV5-1	TRBD1	TRBJ1-2	NA	TGCGCCAGCAGCTTGGAGGGGGCGTCGGCTGGCTACACCTTC	CASSLEGASAGYTF
TRBV29-1	NA	TRBJ2-7	NA	TGCAGCGTTCTAGCCCCCCCCTCGAGCCAGTACTTC	CSVLAPPSSQYF
TRBV19	TRBD1	TRBJ1-5	NA	TGTGCCAGTGAACAGGGGCCCGCTAGCAATCAGCCCCAGCATTTT	CASEQGPASNQPQHF
TRBV4-1	TRBD1	TRBJ1-5	NA	TGCGCCAGCAGCCGTCACTGGGGACAGGGTTATCAGCCCCAGCATTTT	CASSRHWGQGYQPQHF
TRBV10-3	NA	TRBJ2-1	NA	TGTGCCATCAGTGAGGAGGGCAATGAGCAGTTCTTC	CAISEEGNEQFF
TRBV5-6	NA	TRBJ1-3	few	TGTGCCAGCAGCTTTAGACAAGGGACAAGCACCATATATTTT	CASSFRQGTSTIYF
TRBV6-5	NA	TRBJ2-2	few	TGTGCCAGCAGTAGGGGGACCGTGAACACCGGGGAGCTGTTTTTT	CASSRGTVNTGELFF
TRBV7-3	NA	TRBJ1-1	NA	TGTGCCAGCACTATAGGTCCGGGGAACACTGAAGCTTTCTTT	CASTIGPGNTEAFF
TRBV7-9	TRBD1	TRBJ2-5	many	TGTGCCAGCAGACTCACAGGGGAAGAGACCCAGTACTTC	CASRLTGEETQYF
TRBV11-3	TRBD1	TRBJ2-2	once	TGTGCCAGCAGCCCTCGGGGAACAGGGGGCCCCGGGGAGCTGTTTTTT	CASSPRGTGGPGELFF
TRBV13	NA	TRBJ2-3	many	TGTGCCAGCAGCTTAAGGTCGACTAAGACGCAGTATTTT	CASSLRSTKTQYF
TRBV6-2/TRBV6-3	TRBD1	TRBJ2-1	few	TGTGCCAGCAGTTACTCGAGGACAGGGGCTGGTCCCAGCTCCTACAATGAGCAGTTCTTC	CASSYSRTGAGPSSYNEQFF
TRBV12-3/TRBV12-4	NA	TRBJ2-1	many	TGTGCCAGCAGTCCTTGGGACGCCAATGAGCAGTTCTTC	CASSPWDANEQFF
TRBV27	NA	TRBJ2-1	NA	TGTGCCAGCAGTTCGAGTCGGGGGCCGTCCTACAATGAGCAGTTCTTC	CASSSSRGPSYNEQFF
TRBV6-1	NA	TRBJ1-5	few	TGTGCCAGCACCCCGGAGGGCCGGGCCCAGCATTTT	CASTPEGRAQHF
TRBV5-1	TRBD2	TRBJ2-1	NA	TGCGCCAGCAGCTTGGAGCTAGCGGGAGGCTCCTACAATGAGCAGTTCTTC	CASSLELAGGSYNEQFF
TRBV7-6	TRBD1	TRBJ1-1	few	TGTGCCAGCAGCTTAGGTACAGGGGAGAACACTGAAGCTTTCTTT	CASSLGTGENTEAFF
TRBV29-1	TRBD2	TRBJ2-3	few	TGCAGCGGGAAACGTGGACTAGCGGGAGACACAGATACGCAGTATTTT	CSGKRGLAGDTDTQYF
TRBV5-6	NA	TRBJ1-2	NA	TGTGCCAGCAGCTTAGGGGACGGTCGGGAGATCTATGGCTACACCTTC	CASSLGDGREIYGYTF
TRBV5-1	NA	TRBJ1-1	few	TGCGCCAGCAGCGACATAACAGGGTCGACCCCTGAAGCTTTCTTT	CASSDITGSTPEAFF
TRBV7-9	NA	TRBJ2-7	few	TGTGCCAGCAGCTTAGTCGGCGTATTGGCGCGTTCCTACTACGAGCAGTACTTC	CASSLVGVLARSYYEQYF
TRBV7-3	NA	TRBJ1-1	few	TGTGCCAGCAGCTTATCCTCGGGGAACACTGAAGCTTTCTTT	CASSLSSGNTEAFF
TRBV24-1	NA	TRBJ2-5	NA	TGTGCCACCAGTGACTCCTCGGTCACCCAAGAGACCCAGTACTTC	CATSDSSVTQETQYF
TRBV30	NA	TRBJ1-1	NA	TGTGCCTGGAGTGTCCCGGGGCAGGGCCGAGCTTTCTTT	CAWSVPGQGRAFF
TRBV20-1	NA	TRBJ1-1	few	TGCAGTGCTGGGGGTTCTTTGACAGTTGGCACTGAAGCTTTCTTT	CSAGGSLTVGTEAFF
TRBV6-2/TRBV6-3	TRBD1	TRBJ1-5	many	TGTGCCAGCAGTTACTCGACAGGGGGCAATCAGCCCCAGCATTTT	CASSYSTGGNQPQHF
TRBV6-2/TRBV6-3	NA	TRBJ2-1	few	TGTGCCAGCAGTATCCTACCCTACAATGAGCAGTTCTTC	CASSILPYNEQFF
TRBV5-6	NA	TRBJ2-4	NA	TGTGCCAGCAGCTTGATCGGGGCCGGGGCCAAAAACATTCAGTACTTC	CASSLIGAGAKNIQYF
TRBV6-5	NA	TRBJ2-5	few	TGTGCCAGCGGAGGCCGAGCGAGAGAGACCCAGTACTTC	CASGGRARETQYF
TRBV6-1	NA	TRBJ1-2	few	TGTGCCAGCAGTGAAATACGACTCGGGGACGTCTATGGCTACACCTTC	CASSEIRLGDVYGYTF
TRBV11-2	NA	TRBJ2-5	NA	TGTGCCAGCAGCTTAGATCTTGGCGGGGAGACCCAGTACTTC	CASSLDLGGETQYF
TRBV19	NA	TRBJ2-3	many	TGTGCCAGTACGGTTGCAGGGCCGCGGGATACGCAGTATTTT	CASTVAGPRDTQYF